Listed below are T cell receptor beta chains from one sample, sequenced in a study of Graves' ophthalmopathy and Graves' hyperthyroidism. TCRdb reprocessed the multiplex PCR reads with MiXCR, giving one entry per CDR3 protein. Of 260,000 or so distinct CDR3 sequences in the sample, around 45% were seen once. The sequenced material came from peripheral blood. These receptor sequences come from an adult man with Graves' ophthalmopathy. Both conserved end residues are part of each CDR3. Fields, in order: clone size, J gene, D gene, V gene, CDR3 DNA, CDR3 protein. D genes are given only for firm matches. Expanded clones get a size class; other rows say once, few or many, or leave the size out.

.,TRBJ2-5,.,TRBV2,TGTGCCAGCAGTGAAGTAGGATGGCAAGGGACCCAGTACTTC,CASSEVGWQGTQYF
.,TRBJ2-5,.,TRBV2,TGTGCCAGCAGTGAACCCGGGCAGCAAGAGACCCAGTACTTC,CASSEPGQQETQYF
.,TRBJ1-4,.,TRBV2,TGTGCCAGCAGCTTAGGCCGACCCCGTTTTGGCGAAAAACTGTTTTTT,CASSLGRPRFGEKLFF
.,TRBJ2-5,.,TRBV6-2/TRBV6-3,TGTGCCAGCAGTTGGGGGGAAAAAGAGACCCAGTACTTC,CASSWGEKETQYF
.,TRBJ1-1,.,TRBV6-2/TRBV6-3,TGTGCCGGCCGCCGAGGGGACACTGAAGCTTTCTTT,CAGRRGDTEAFF
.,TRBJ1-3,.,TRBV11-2,TGTGCCAGCAGCTCGATCTTGACGGTACGGGGAAACACCATATATTTT,CASSSILTVRGNTIYF
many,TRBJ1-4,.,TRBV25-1,TGTGCCAGCAGCGATAAGGTGGTGTCAGGGGACGAAAAACTGTTTTTT,CASSDKVVSGDEKLFF
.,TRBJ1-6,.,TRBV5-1,TGCGCCAGCATGGAGGGGCCTTATAATTCACCCCTCCACTTT,CASMEGPYNSPLHF
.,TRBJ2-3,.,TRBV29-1,TGCAGCGTTGTAGGCCAGGCGGACACAGATACGCAGTATTTT,CSVVGQADTDTQYF
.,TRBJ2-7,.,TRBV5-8,TGTGCCAGCAGCACGATGTGGACTCGCTCCTACGAGCAGTACTTC,CASSTMWTRSYEQYF
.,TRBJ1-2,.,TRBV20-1,TGCAGTGCTCTCCCCATGGGTAACTATGGCTACACCTTC,CSALPMGNYGYTF
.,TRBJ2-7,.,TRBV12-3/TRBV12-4,TGTGCCAGCAGTTCAGACCGCGGACAGCTTGCCTACGAGCAGTACTTC,CASSSDRGQLAYEQYF
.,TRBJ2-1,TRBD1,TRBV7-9,TGTGCCAGCGTCTCCGTGGGACAGGGGGACAATGAGCAGTTCTTC,CASVSVGQGDNEQFF
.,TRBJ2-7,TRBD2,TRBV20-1,TGCAGTGTTCCCTCAAGCGGGAGCCACGAGCAGTACTTC,CSVPSSGSHEQYF
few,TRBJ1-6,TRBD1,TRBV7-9,TGTGCCAGCAGCCCGGACAGGGTCCTCTCACCCCTCCACTTT,CASSPDRVLSPLHF
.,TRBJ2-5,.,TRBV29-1,TGCAGCGCCGAGTTAGGATGGGTGGGCGAGACCCAGTACTTC,CSAELGWVGETQYF
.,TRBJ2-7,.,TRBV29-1,TGCAGCGTTGGTCAACAGGGCTCCTACGAGCAGTACTTC,CSVGQQGSYEQYF
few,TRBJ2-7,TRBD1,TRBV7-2,TGTGCCAGCAGCTCACAGGGACAGGGCCTCGAGCAGTACTTC,CASSSQGQGLEQYF
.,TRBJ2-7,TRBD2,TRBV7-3,TGTGCCAGCAGCTTAAGAGCGGGGGTTACCTACGAGCAGTACTTC,CASSLRAGVTYEQYF
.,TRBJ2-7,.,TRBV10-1,TGCGCCAGCAGTGAGACCCGGCGGCAGGGTGTCTACGAGCAGTACTTC,CASSETRRQGVYEQYF
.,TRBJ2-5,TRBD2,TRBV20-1,TGCAGTGCTAGAGATGCGGGTAGCGGGACGGAGACCCAGTACTTC,CSARDAGSGTETQYF
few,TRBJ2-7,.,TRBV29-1,TGCAGCGCCGAAGACGGGTACGAGCAGTACTTC,CSAEDGYEQYF